The 11 T cell receptor beta chains reported below all come from one sample, sequenced in a study of Tregs in tolerant kidney transplant recipients. The table came from immunoSEQ multiplex PCR; TCRdb's copy has only in-frame clones and leaves some out. This table holds about 240,000 clones, about 86% found once. The specimen was CD4+ T cells from blood. The origin of the receptors is a human donor in good health.

The chain is built from TRBV9 and TRBJ1-1, with D perhaps TRBD1 (5 bases). Germline-derived CDR1 and CDR2 are SGDLS and YYNGEE. The V end lost 1 base, the J end lost 2 bases, and 15 bases lay between the germline ends. This CDR3 has 16 amino acids. The CDR3, as DNA: TGTGCCAGCAGCGTATACGGGGTGGGGGGTAACACTGAAGCTTTCTTT. Translating it yields CASSVYGVGGNTEAFF. The variable domain in full, completed from reference TRBV9 and TRBJ1-1, reads DSGVTQTPKHLITATGQRVTLRCSPRSGDLSVYWYQQSLDQGLQFLIQYYNGEERAKGNILERFSAQQFPDLHSELNLSSLELGDSALYFCASSVYGVGGNTEAFFGQGTRLTVV.

The chain joins TRBV27 to TRBJ2-7; TRBD2 agrees at 9 bases. Per the germline V gene, CDR1 is MNHEY and CDR2 is SMNVEV (reference sequence). The trim removed 3 bases at V and 4 bases at J, leaving 10 bases unmatched. The CDR3 has 16 residues. CDR3 protein: CASSFFAGGPGYEQYF. The CDR3 coding sequence is TGTGCCAGCAGTTTTTTTGCGGGAGGGCCTGGGTACGAGCAGTACTTC.

This clone has just a few counts. This chain uses TRBV10-1 with TRBJ2-7, with D possibly matching TRBD2 (6 bases). Trimming pared 6 bases from V and 5 bases from J, leaving 20 bases between. Germline V gene sequence: CDR1 WNHNN, CDR2 SYGVQD (reference sequence). This CDR3 is built from 15 residues. As DNA, the CDR3 is TGCGCCAGCAGAAGGAGGGTTACCTCCACCAACGAGCAGTACTTC. Translating gives CASRRRVTSTNEQYF.

V and J are TRBV6-5 and TRBJ1-2; D call uncertain. The CDR3 length is 15 residues. Germline V gene sequence: CDR1 MNHEY, CDR2 SVGAGI. The germline V and J ends were trimmed by 5 bases and 3 bases, with 16 bases remaining between them. The CDR3 spells CASSHRQELDYGYTF. The CDR3 DNA reads as TGTGCCAGCAGTCACCGGCAGGAGTTGGACTATGGCTACACCTTC.

The chain recombines TRBV19 with TRBJ1-1, with a possible D match to TRBD1 (6 bases). V was trimmed by 4 bases and J by 4 bases, leaving 13 bases between them. This CDR3 is built from 14 residues. The germline V gene encodes CDR1 LNHDA and CDR2 SQIVND (reference sequence). The CDR3 DNA sequence: TGTGCCAGTAGTACAGACAGGTGGGGCACTGAAGCTTTCTTT. This encodes CASSTDRWGTEAFF.

The chain links TRBV14 to TRBJ1-1, with 9 bases matching TRBD1. Looked up from germline, CDR1 is SGHDN and CDR2 is FVKESK. This CDR3 has 15 residues. V lost 1 base and J lost 5; bases outside the gene matches: 5. In DNA form, the CDR3 reads TGTGCCAGCAGCCAAGTTGGGACAGGGTTAACTGAAGCTTTCTTT. Its translation is CASSQVGTGLTEAFF.

The J gene is TRBJ2-3, the V gene TRBV9, with 8 positions matching TRBD2. Germline CDR1 SGDLS, CDR2 YYNGEE. V was clipped by 3 bases and J by 1 base; unmatched bases: 7. The length of the CDR3 is 16 residues. The CDR3 here is CASSDVLRGGTDTQYF. For the CDR3, the DNA is TGTGCCAGCAGCGATGTCCTGCGGGGGGGCACAGATACGCAGTATTTT.

The chain employs TRBV15 and TRBJ1-4, with D hard to call. V dropped 0 bases and J dropped 4 bases, with 12 bases sitting between them. This CDR3 comprises 16 residues. Germline lookup yields CDR1 LNHNV and CDR2 YYDKDF (reference sequence). CDR3 sequence (DNA): TGTGCCACCAGCAGAGATAGGGCAGGTCATAATGAAAAACTGTTTTTT. It yields the protein CATSRDRAGHNEKLFF.

This clone was seen only a few times. The chain couples TRBV7-9 to TRBJ1-2; 8 nucleotides agree with TRBD1. Germline-derived CDR1 and CDR2 are SEHNR and FQNEAQ (reference sequence). The junction had 10 bases not matched to a gene; V was cut back by 5 bases and J by 8 bases. CDR3 length equals 14 residues. The chain's CDR3 is CASSRGTGQGGYTF. CDR3 nucleotides: TGTGCCAGCAGCCGAGGGACAGGCCAGGGGGGCTACACCTTC.

The chain has TRBV14 and TRBJ2-1, with TRBD2 as a possible D gene (6 bases). In germline, CDR1 is SGHDN, CDR2 FVKESK. The CDR3 covers 13 residues. V dropped 8 bases and J dropped 6 bases, with 14 bases sitting between them. This chain's CDR3 is CASGGPRGNEQFF. The CDR3 bases are TGTGCCAGCGGAGGGCCACGGGGCAATGAGCAGTTCTTC.

V is TRBV5-1 and J is TRBJ2-6; tentative D call: TRBD1 (5 bases). V gave up 7 bases and J gave up 1 base, with 9 bases separating them. The germline CDR1 and CDR2 sequences are SGHRS and YFSETQ. This CDR3 is 14 amino acids long. The CDR3 DNA sequence: TGCGCCAGCGGAGACAGTTCTGGGGCCAACGTCCTGACTTTC. Encoded protein: CASGDSSGANVLTF.